This T cell receptor beta chain appears in the sequencing data of a study of cytomegalovirus exposure and HLA in healthy donors (dated by TCRdb to about 2017). Background for the entire study: An earlier analysis of some 550 of the donors reported more than 250 Gb of sequence data and roughly 110 million unique TCR beta sequences from about 179 million T cells. An early release covering more than 500 HLA-typed donors comprised around 300 gigabases of sequencing data and around 86 million unique TCR sequences. The genetic ancestry cluster associated with self-reported Caucasian donors included about 81% of the 398 genotyped donors. The aim of the study was to test whether cataloging public T cell receptors could identify signatures of past pathogen exposure. The study profiled the T cell repertoires of fewer than 850 subjects by immunosequencing and related them to cytomegalovirus serostatus. A separate validation cohort of roughly 130 different subjects was used in addition to the roughly 670-subject first cohort. The study combined high-throughput TCR immunosequencing, statistical association of individual TCRs with disease status, and machine learning to predict cytomegalovirus infection status. A later analysis re-analyzed previously published TCR beta repertoires from about 600 donors and added high-resolution HLA genotyping to study TCR occurrence patterns. The later analysis used no new phenotypic data to find candidate immune exposures, relying instead on TCR beta sequences and their occurrence across donors. An earlier analysis of approximately 580 of the donors used high-throughput TCR beta sequencing to judge whether each TCR beta V gene segment behaved as functional or pseudogenic. Donor age, sex, ethnicity and CMV serostatus were compiled alongside the repertoire data. A later genetic analysis used genome-wide SNP genotypes for 398 of the 666 donors, treating that subset as a discovery cohort. Every discovery cohort repertoire had been produced on one sequencing platform. HLA typing covered class I and class II loci at four-digit resolution. Typing coverage varied by locus: about 629-630 donors for A, B, C, DRB1 and DQB1; 500 to 550 for DQA1; about 590 for DPA1; under 490 for DPB1. A handful of DR-DQ haplotypes were handled as single units for association and clustering because linkage in the cohort was strong. On average, over 200,000 unique TCR beta nucleotide sequences were sequenced per donor among 398 genotyped donors of the cohort, with roughly 18% of those sequences being non-productive. Points the paper makes about the study in general: Compared with equally common non-associated chains, HLA-associated TCR beta chains in a later analysis were more clonally expanded and had lower generation probabilities. Most CMV-associated TCR beta chains appeared to be HLA-restricted in a later analysis, and the HLA associations seemed to be driven largely by CMV exposure. An association between a missense DCLRE1C variant and V-gene and J-gene trimming of TCR beta chains was found in a later genetic analysis and replicated in an independent cohort. Because HLA typing was missing for some donors at each locus, association tests included only the typed subset. Some IMGT-functional V segments, including TRBV6-2 and TRBV6-3, could not be distinguished by the 87-base-pair reads and were therefore excluded. The cohort was sequenced for TCR beta chains only, and without alpha or paired-chain data the features that could be detected were limited. Roughly uniform sequencing depth across donors was assumed in presence/absence analyses, although this assumption may not hold. A cluster of highly shared sequence variants was judged likely to be a technical artifact of the sequencing pipeline. A later genetic analysis reported fewer N-insertions in productive TCRs among donors in an Asian-associated ancestry cluster than the roughly 650-donor mean. Specific HLA alleles were associated with roughly 16,000 TCR beta sequences at a false discovery rate of 0.05 in a later analysis. In a later analysis, TCR association rates were found to vary across HLA loci, with the most associated TCRs seen for DRB1 alleles and the fewest for HLA-C alleles. An earlier analysis of roughly 570 of the donors showed that most TCR beta V segments appeared in productive rearrangements either about 87% or about 30% of the time, which broadly matched IMGT annotations. A total of 164 TCR beta chains were listed by the study as associated with cytomegalovirus. Strong co-occurrence of HLA alleles, especially DR and DQ, made assigning TCR associations to individual alleles difficult. Roughly 17 rarely observed V segments, including chromosome 9 orphons, were excluded from the earlier analysis of several hundred of the donors because counts were too low. A further reported finding was that TCR beta sequences accurately predicted the HLA-A and HLA-B alleles for most subjects in the first cohort. A few of the identified cytomegalovirus-associated TCR beta chains were confirmed in vitro to be specific for cytomegalovirus antigens. CMV serostatus was the only immune exposure information available for the cohort. Correlated functional status among segregating V segments might reflect linkage disequilibrium, but an unknown experimental factor could not be ruled out. According to a later analysis, parvovirus B19, influenza, CMV and Epstein-Barr virus appeared linked to several top co-occurrence clusters. Most TCR sequences were observed very rarely across donors, whereas some public TCRs were present in many individuals. Cytomegalovirus status was reported to be diagnosed by the classifier with high specificity and sensitivity in both the original and validation cohorts. The authors suggested that the approach could potentially be extended to other disease states and immunological phenotypes.

The CDR3 runs 14 amino acids, cysteine and phenylalanine included. Of the read, only the CDR3 DNA is kept; its 42 bases are in frame from base 1. V is reduced by 5 bases and J by 1 base, leaving a spacing of 11 bases between them. Via the germline V gene, CDR1 is LGHNA and CDR2 YSLEER. Library creation used the immunoSEQ multiplex PCR assay. The multiplex PCR relied on a mix of 60 forward primers for TCR Vbeta segments and 13 reverse primers for TCR Jbeta segments. The CDR3 region of rearranged TCR beta genes was amplified from genomic DNA by a multiplex PCR assay. The Illumina HiSeq System was used to sequence the amplified TCR beta libraries as 87-base-pair reads. On the study's bioinformatics: Across the 500 to 850 repertoires, a later analysis counted about 81 million unique TCR beta chains, about 10 million of which were shared by at least two donors. To remove PCR and sequencing errors, raw reads were error-corrected and collapsed into unique sequences using a nearest-neighbor algorithm that merged closely related sequences. V, D and J gene segments were assigned by aligning CDR3 sequences to IMGT reference sequences. For a sequence to be retained, at least a six-nucleotide match to both a V gene segment and a J gene segment was required. Rearrangements were classified as productive when the CDR3 lacked stop codons and remained in frame with V and J, and all other rearrangements were classified as non-productive. Following IMGT convention, CDR3 was defined as the stretch from the second conserved V-encoded cysteine to the conserved J-encoded phenylalanine. Sequences without an unambiguous match to a single V gene segment were excluded from the earlier analysis of approximately 600 of the donors. In an earlier analysis of approximately 590 of the donors, a V segment was called functional when productive rearrangements were above 56.7%, and segregating when the standard deviation between donors exceeded 5%. To diagnose cytomegalovirus status from the catalog of TCR beta chain sequences, a statistical classification framework was built. V and J gene assignment, in a later analysis, came from comparing TCR nucleotide sequences with IMGT/GENE-DB human TR gene sequences. In a later analysis, CDR3 sequences and most-parsimonious VDJ recombination scenarios were assigned using the TCRdist pipeline. In a later analysis, each TCR beta chain was defined by its CDR3 amino acid sequence together with its V-gene family, and reads without a unique V-gene family were excluded. As a way to deal with suspected cross-contamination and a sequencing artifact, a later analysis dropped hundreds of nucleotide sequences that were highly shared and had low generation probability. In a later analysis, a clonal expansion index for each public chain was calculated from normalized within-repertoire ranks of inferred template counts. A later analysis computed generation probabilities with a VDJ recombination model fitted to out-of-frame rearrangements, and checked the results against IGoR. In a later analysis, hypergeometric tests were used to score TCR-TCR, TCR-HLA and TCR-CMV co-occurrence, with a repertoire-size bias correction applied to TCR pairs. In a later analysis, false discovery rates were estimated by permuting HLA or CMV assignments 20 times. In a later analysis, co-occurring TCRs were grouped using DBSCAN, with TCRdist sequence similarity added in when clustering inside HLA-allele-positive subsets. Repertoires with fewer than 30,000 or more than 120,000 public chains, plus five repertoires with anomalous nucleotide sharing, were excluded from co-occurrence clustering. TCRdb retrieved this table from immuneACCESS and kept in-frame rearrangements only. Not all clones are present; in checked studies, unresolved V genes account for under half, and no reason is known for the remainder. V, J and clone size were drawn from that table, and D and trimming were deduced from the DNA. For this sample the table gives tens of thousands of clones, of which around 78% were detected only once. The ten top clones hold 4% to 5.5% of the sample.

The cohort consisted of 666 healthy bone marrow donors. All cohort members were sampled while nominally healthy, although unrecorded immune exposures were likely present. The donor was CMV seronegative and belonged to the group of 350 or so seronegative cohort members. A peripheral blood sample was collected from each donor, and TCR beta sequencing was performed on peripheral blood mononuclear cells. Genomic DNA extraction from the blood cell samples was performed with the Qiagen DNeasy Blood Extraction Kit. Note on this clone: The antigen it binds to is not known. Base qualities are not provided; no much larger clone lies one nucleotide away.

The source of this sequence is a man between 35 and 55 years old in good health and CMV-seronegative. The sequenced sample consisted of PBMCs. The chain is assembled from TRBV4-3 and TRBJ1-1; possibly the D gene is TRBD1, per 6 matching bases. The CDR3 protein sequence reads: CASSNSGQNTEAFF. The nucleotide sequence reads as follows: TGCGCCAGCAGCAATTCGGGACAGAACACTGAAGCTTTCTTT.